One TCR beta chain is described in this entry. Its recognized antigen is unknown. Nothing much larger sits one base from this clone, and base qualities are not available. The trim is 2 bases for V and 1 base for J, with a gap of 11 bases between the germline ends. As encoded in the germline V gene, CDR1 is MGHDK while CDR2 is SYGVNS. From the cysteine up to the phenylalanine, the CDR3 has a length of 15 residues. The read is trimmed to its CDR3 DNA, 45 bases read in frame from base 1. This sample is drawn from a study of T-cell reconstitution after alpha-beta-depleted transplantation in children (dated by TCRdb to the mid-2010s). For the wider study: T-cell immune reconstitution after TCRalphabeta/CD19-depleted allogeneic hematopoietic cell transplantation in children was quantitatively tracked in the study by means of TCR repertoire profiling.

To prepare the library, PCR was applied. The listed sequencing device is Illumina HiSeq 2500. TCR library preparation used molecular barcoding, with unique molecular identifiers applied to normalize quantification of the TCRbeta repertoire. TCRdb reanalyzed the raw reads on its own, using fastp at Q25 for trimming and MiXCR for clone calling, and kept in-frame beta chains. Each record represents a unique CDR3 protein, reported with the most common genes and DNA among its rows. This sample is represented by roughly 350,000 distinct CDR3 sequences; about a tenth of them were singletons. Of the sample, under 3% is held by the ten largest clones.

The receptor was derived from a human donor who donated a stem cell graft to a child with acute lymphoblastic leukemia. The chain employs TRBV25-1 and TRBJ1-1; D gene: possibly TRBD1, on 6 matching bases. Here the sequenced sample was PBMCs from the stem cell graft donor, taken from the stem cell graft. CDR3 protein: CASSEIGGRNTEAFF. The nucleotides are TGTGCCAGCAGTGAAATCGGGGGGCGGAACACTGAAGCTTTCTTT.